The 2 T cell receptor beta chains presented below share a single source sample, sequenced in a study of blood T cell repertoires in COVID-19. The table came from immunoSEQ multiplex PCR; TCRdb's copy has only in-frame clones and leaves some out. The sample has around 310,000 clones; nearly 90% are singletons. Material for sequencing was peripheral blood. The receptor source for this set is a woman aged 40 to 50 with COVID-19, enrolled during active disease.

The J gene is TRBJ1-1, the V gene TRBV18; D perhaps matches TRBD1 (5 bases). Germline loops: CDR1 KGHSH, CDR2 LQKENI. This CDR3 region has 17 residues. Trimming removed 3 bases from V and 1 base from J, with 18 bases in between. CDR3 sequence (DNA): TGTGCCAGCTCACCCGGAAGCCCACAGGCTTGGAACACTGAAGCTTTCTTT. Translated: CASSPGSPQAWNTEAFF.

The chain couples TRBV5-6 to TRBJ2-1; TRBD1 matches 8 bases. Germline trimming cut 7 bases from V and 9 bases from J; bases unmatched to any gene: 6. Germline CDR1 and CDR2: SGHDT and YYEEEE. The CDR3 length is 12 residues. CDR3: CASRRGRAEQFF. For the CDR3, the DNA is TGTGCCAGCCGCAGGGGGCGGGCTGAGCAGTTCTTC.